The rows below give T cell receptor beta chains drawn from one sample of a study of OX40 agonist ivuxolimab in advanced cancers. The repertoire was sequenced with immunoSEQ multiplex PCR; TCRdb's copy has only in-frame clones and lacks some. The profile shows around 76,000 clones, 75% to 85% of them singletons. Here the sequenced sample was CD4+ or CD8+ T cells sorted from blood, taken in a trial of the OX40 agonist ivuxolimab. The receptor source for this set is an adult with an advanced solid tumor such as melanoma, head and neck, liver or kidney cancer. The CDR3 runs from the conserved cysteine through the conserved F or W. Each record gives: V gene, D gene, J gene, clone size, CDR3 protein, CDR3 DNA. A D gene is named only where the DNA matches it firmly. The size entry is marked missing in some rows and otherwise reads once, few, many or a size class.

>TRBV5-8|-|TRBJ1-1|-
CAAAVNTEAFF
TGTGCAGCAGCAGTGAACACTGAAGCTTTCTTT
>TRBV6-1|-|TRBJ1-6|-
CASSEALLSRVGGRIQSPLHF
TGTGCCAGCAGTGAAGCGCTTCTCTCCCGGGTCGGAGGGAGGATACAGTCACCCCTCCACTTT
>TRBV5-4|TRBD1|TRBJ2-1|-
CASSNPTGGNEQFF
TGTGCCAGCAGCAATCCGACAGGGGGAAATGAGCAGTTCTTC
>TRBV5-1|-|TRBJ2-1|-
CASSLDNEQFF
TGCGCCAGCAGCTTGGACAATGAGCAGTTCTTC
>TRBV28|-|TRBJ2-7|-
CASSPPTVGVSYEQYF
TGTGCCAGCAGTCCCCCGACAGTGGGGGTTTCCTACGAGCAGTACTTC
>TRBV5-1|TRBD2|TRBJ2-7|-
CASTLAGGVGEQYF
TGCGCCAGCACCCTAGCGGGGGGCGTAGGCGAGCAGTACTTC
>TRBV5-1|TRBD1|TRBJ2-3|-
CASSRTGATTDTQYF
TGCGCCAGCAGCAGGACAGGGGCCACAACAGATACGCAGTATTTT
>TRBV11-2|-|TRBJ2-3|-
CASTDGTDTQYF
TGTGCCAGCACCGACGGTACAGATACGCAGTATTTT
>TRBV5-4|-|TRBJ2-2|-
CASSLFGVTGELFF
TGTGCCAGCAGCTTGTTTGGGGTAACCGGGGAGCTGTTTTTT
>TRBV27|-|TRBJ1-6|-
CASKFSPLQPNSPLHF
TGTGCCAGCAAGTTTTCCCCCCTCCAACCTAATTCACCCCTCCACTTT
>TRBV6-5|-|TRBJ2-7|-
CASSYGVSYEQYF
TGTGCCAGCAGTTACGGCGTCAGCTACGAGCAGTACTTC
>TRBV7-2|-|TRBJ2-7|-
CASSLQGGGVYEQYF
TGTGCCAGCAGCTTACAGGGAGGGGGCGTTTACGAGCAGTACTTC
>TRBV18|-|TRBJ2-5|-
CASSPLETQYF
TGTGCCAGCTCACCACTGGAGACCCAGTACTTC
>TRBV5-1|-|TRBJ2-5|-
CASSFTQETQYF
TGCGCCAGCAGCTTTACTCAAGAGACCCAGTACTTC
>TRBV7-2|TRBD1|TRBJ2-5|-
CASSRDRRETQYF
TGTGCCAGCAGCCGGGACAGGCGAGAGACCCAGTACTTC
>TRBV7-2|-|TRBJ1-6|medium-sized
CASRLPGIGSSPLHF
TGTGCCAGCAGACTCCCAGGAATAGGGAGTTCACCCCTCCACTTT
>TRBV5-6|-|TRBJ1-2|-
CASSSTGTANYGYTF
TGTGCCAGCAGCAGCACAGGCACGGCTAACTATGGCTACACCTTC
>TRBV6-5|-|TRBJ1-1|-
CASHTRSAFF
TGTGCCAGCCACACCCGATCGGCTTTCTTT
>TRBV5-1|TRBD1|TRBJ1-4|-
CASSHTTGDNEKLFF
TGCGCCAGCAGCCATACGACAGGGGATAATGAAAAACTGTTTTTT
>TRBV18|TRBD1|TRBJ2-2|once
CASSPPSQGAFGELFF
TGTGCCAGCTCCCCCCCTTCGCAGGGGGCGTTCGGGGAGCTGTTTTTT
>TRBV7-3|-|TRBJ2-5|-
CASSLKGDETQYF
TGTGCCAGCAGCCTAAAAGGGGATGAGACCCAGTACTTC
>TRBV30|-|TRBJ1-5|-
CAGGRGTNQPQHF
TGTGCCGGGGGGCGGGGTACTAATCAGCCCCAGCATTTT
>TRBV7-2|TRBD1|TRBJ2-7|few
CASSFLDRGEQYF
TGTGCCAGCAGCTTCCTCGACAGGGGGGAGCAGTACTTC
>TRBV5-1|-|TRBJ2-1|once
CASSLSGAGLVDEQFF
TGCGCCAGCAGCTTATCTGGGGCAGGGCTAGTCGATGAGCAGTTCTTC
>TRBV6-4|-|TRBJ1-2|few
CASSDFGGYGYTF
TGTGCCAGCAGTGACTTCGGGGGTTATGGCTACACCTTC
>TRBV7-2|-|TRBJ1-6|-
CASATWGRVDSPLHF
TGTGCCAGCGCTACTTGGGGGAGGGTAGATTCACCCCTCCACTTT
>TRBV7-9|-|TRBJ2-7|-
CASSLVEGLYEQYF
TGTGCCAGCAGCTTAGTTGAGGGCCTCTACGAGCAGTACTTC
>TRBV14|TRBD2|TRBJ2-7|-
CASQPRGSGWTPYEQYF
TGTGCCAGCCAACCCCGGGGTAGCGGGTGGACTCCCTACGAGCAGTACTTC
>TRBV6-6|TRBD2|TRBJ2-2|-
CASSYGGGVVGELFF
TGTGCCAGCAGTTACGGCGGGGGGGTGGTCGGGGAGCTGTTTTTT
>TRBV2|-|TRBJ2-5|-
CASSEAWLGETQYF
TGTGCCAGCAGTGAAGCCTGGTTAGGGGAGACCCAGTACTTC
>TRBV18|-|TRBJ1-2|-
CASSQRSGASDGYTF
TGTGCCAGCTCACAACGATCAGGGGCGTCTGATGGCTACACCTTC
>TRBV18|-|TRBJ1-2|-
CASSPPDRNYGYTF
TGTGCCAGCTCACCTCCCGACAGAAACTATGGCTACACCTTC
>TRBV4-2|-|TRBJ2-3|-
CASSYRGIGGAPDTQYF
TGTGCCAGCAGCTACAGGGGGATCGGGGGGGCCCCAGATACGCAGTATTTT
>TRBV2|-|TRBJ2-3|-
CASSEAPRRTQYF
TGTGCCAGCAGTGAAGCCCCCCGTCGTACGCAGTATTTT
>TRBV6-5|-|TRBJ1-1|-
CASSYIGTHMNTEAFF
TGTGCCAGCAGTTATATAGGGACTCACATGAACACTGAAGCTTTCTTT
>TRBV10-3|-|TRBJ1-1|-
CAISEGGLNTEAFF
TGTGCCATCAGTGAGGGAGGGCTGAACACTGAAGCTTTCTTT
>TRBV18|-|TRBJ1-1|once
CASSPSSVGQLNTEAFF
TGTGCCAGCTCACCATCATCGGTTGGACAGCTGAACACTGAAGCTTTCTTT
>TRBV4-2|TRBD1|TRBJ1-2|-
CASKTGAINYGYTF
TGTGCCAGCAAAACAGGGGCAATAAACTATGGCTACACCTTC
>TRBV18|-|TRBJ2-2|-
CASSPPAFTGELFF
TGTGCCAGCTCACCACCAGCTTTCACCGGGGAGCTGTTTTTT
>TRBV5-1|-|TRBJ1-4|once
CASRNNEKLFF
TGCGCCAGCAGGAACAATGAAAAACTGTTTTTT
>TRBV7-9|TRBD1|TRBJ2-1|-
CASTFSTGLNEQFF
TGTGCCAGCACCTTTTCGACAGGGTTGAATGAGCAGTTCTTC
>TRBV7-2|TRBD1|TRBJ1-5|-
CASSPDRGMGNQPQHF
TGTGCCAGCAGCCCGGACAGGGGTATGGGCAATCAGCCCCAGCATTTT
>TRBV4-3|-|TRBJ2-7|few
CASSQDYLYEQYF
TGCGCCAGCAGCCAAGATTACCTGTACGAGCAGTACTTC
>TRBV6-1|-|TRBJ1-2|-
CASSDGRLQVYGYTF
TGTGCCAGCAGTGACGGGAGACTTCAGGTTTATGGCTACACCTTC
>TRBV5-1|TRBD1|TRBJ1-1|few
CASRTGGRITEAFF
TGCGCCAGCAGGACAGGGGGAAGGATCACTGAAGCTTTCTTT
>TRBV19|TRBD1|TRBJ1-2|-
CASSPGQASSSYGYTF
TGTGCCAGTAGTCCGGGACAGGCTAGTTCTTCCTATGGCTACACCTTC
>TRBV5-1|TRBD2|TRBJ2-1|-
CASSLARTSGEQFF
TGCGCCAGCAGCTTGGCGCGGACTAGCGGTGAGCAGTTCTTC
>TRBV4-2|-|TRBJ1-6|-
CASSQDPRGGNSPLHF
TGTGCCAGCAGCCAAGATCCGAGGGGAGGCAATTCACCCCTCCACTTT
>TRBV7-2|-|TRBJ1-2|-
CASSFGGGRFYGYTF
TGTGCCAGCAGCTTCGGAGGGGGGCGTTTCTATGGCTACACCTTC
>TRBV7-3|-|TRBJ2-1|-
CASSEGTDYNEQFF
TGTGCCAGCAGCGAGGGTACAGATTACAATGAGCAGTTCTTC
>TRBV18|TRBD1|TRBJ1-4|-
CASSPEGAPANEKLFF
TGTGCCAGCTCACCGGAGGGGGCGCCGGCTAATGAAAAACTGTTTTTT